This T cell receptor beta chain derives from a study of T cell responses to AZD1222 COVID-19 vaccine (dated by TCRdb to the early 2020s). Regarding the complete study: TCR sequencing was performed for 230 to 250 trial participants, of whom about 200 were given two doses of AZD1222 and around 25 were given two doses of MenACWY control vaccine. Trial participants were enrolled by age into 18-55, 56-69 and 70-plus year subgroups, with around 150, 28 and 57 TCR-sequenced participants respectively. Study-wide findings and limitations: In the small 56-69-year group, the increase in depth fell short of significance, most likely because of low power. Epitopes outside the regions mutated in the B.1.351 and B.1.1.7 variants were reportedly recognized by nearly half of the unique spike-specific TCRs. Because no day 14 peak-response samples were available, repertoires were characterized only after the peak T cell response. Conclusions about previously exposed vaccinees were limited because only a handful of AZD1222 recipients were SARS-CoV-2 seropositive at baseline. Participants were mostly white British and included more females than males, and it was suggested by the authors that clonal diversity may have been underestimated. After two AZD1222 doses, spike-specific TCR breadth and depth were significantly higher than at day 0 and than in MenACWY recipients. The whole spike protein was spanned by vaccine-associated CD4 TCRs, and dominant responses were seen in regions 160-218 and 743-854.

CDR1 is given as SGHDN and CDR2 as FVKESK, both from the germline V gene. From the cysteine up to the phenylalanine, the CDR3 has a length of 14 residues. This entry keeps only the CDR3 DNA: 42 bases, framed from base 1. After removal of 6 bases from V and 1 base from J, the junction retains 3 bases not matched to a gene. To note about this clone: Its antigen specificity is not known. No qualities accompany the bases; no much larger clone lies one base away.

The CDR3 regions of human TCRbeta chains were subjected to immunosequencing. Turning to the authors' computational methods: Repertoire TCRs were checked for matches against a reference library of SARS-CoV-2-specific TCRs that had been generated using the MIRA antigen-specificity platform. Breadth was defined as the fraction of unique TCRs that were SARS-CoV-2-associated. Depth was defined as the fraction of total T cells that were SARS-CoV-2-associated. Using the MIRA data, each spike-specific TCR was assigned both to the spike region to which the TCR was reactive and to a CD4 or CD8 class. Log10-transformed breadth and depth values were compared by one-way ANOVA with Sidak's multiple comparisons tests. Here the immuneACCESS table is served through TCRdb, limited to in-frame sequences with V and J called. Missing clones are a known gap in these copies; in checked studies unresolved V genes cover under half, and the rest lacks a known reason. V and J calls plus clone size are reproduced from that table; the DNA served to infer D and trimming. This sample lists some 200,000 clones; under 95% were detected once. The ten largest make up 1% of the sample.

In the paper's terms, the time point label means: baseline before first vaccination. The treatment or condition label, read with the paper, signifies: meningococcal conjugate vaccine given as trial control. The vaccinee samples were drawn from two UK trials, COV001 and COV002, one of which was a single-blind randomized controlled phase 2/3 trial testing AZD1222 (ChAdOx1 nCoV-19) in healthy adults. For TCRbeta chain sequencing, PBMC samples were collected from trial participants at day 0 and at day 28 after the second dose. Here the sequenced sample was peripheral blood, taken on day 0 of MenACWY control vaccination. The rearranged chain carries TRBV14 and TRBJ2-5, with TRBD1 matching 9 junction bases. The origin of this receptor is an adult in good health. Read as DNA, the sequence is TGTGCCAGCAGTTACAGGGGGCCCCAAGAGACCCAGTACTTC. Its translation reads: CASSYRGPQETQYF.